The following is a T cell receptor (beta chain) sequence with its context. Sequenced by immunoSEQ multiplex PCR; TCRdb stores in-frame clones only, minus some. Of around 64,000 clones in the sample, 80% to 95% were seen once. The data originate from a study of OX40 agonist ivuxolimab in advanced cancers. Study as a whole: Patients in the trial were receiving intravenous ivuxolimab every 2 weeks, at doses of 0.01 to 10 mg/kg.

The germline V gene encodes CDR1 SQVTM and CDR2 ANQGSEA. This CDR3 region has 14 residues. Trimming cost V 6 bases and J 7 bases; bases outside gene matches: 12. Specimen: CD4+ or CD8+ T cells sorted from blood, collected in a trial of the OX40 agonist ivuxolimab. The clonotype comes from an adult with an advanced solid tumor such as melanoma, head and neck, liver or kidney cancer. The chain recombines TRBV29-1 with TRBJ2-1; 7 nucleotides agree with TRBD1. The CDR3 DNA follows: TGCAGCGTACAGGGGTCCCTTTTGATGAATGAGCAGTTCTTC. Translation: CSVQGSLLMNEQFF.